Below are 25 T cell receptor beta chains sequenced from a single sample in a study of cytomegalovirus exposure and HLA in healthy donors. Primers: 60 Vbeta forward and 13 Jbeta reverse. The table came from immunoSEQ multiplex PCR; TCRdb's copy has only in-frame clones and leaves some out. This sample yields roughly 80,000 clones, of which 67% are seen a single time; 6.9% belongs to the top ten. Sequences were obtained from PBMCs. The receptors shown here come from a woman aged 50 to 60 in good health and CMV-seropositive.

As DNA, the CDR3 is TGTGCCAGCAGCCTTGGACAGGATCCGTACTATGGCTACACCTTC. Its translation: CASSLGQDPYYGYTF. The chain employs TRBV5-8 and TRBJ1-2, with 7 bases aligning to TRBD1. This CDR3 is 15 amino acids long. Germline CDR1 and CDR2: SGHTS and YDEGEE. The junction had 9 bases not matched to a gene; V was cut back by 4 bases and J by 3 bases.

V is TRBV7-9 and J is TRBJ1-2, with a possible D match to TRBD1 (5 bases). This CDR3 contains 15 residues. Trimming left V 6 bases short and J 8 bases short, with 22 bases between. CDR1 is SEHNR and CDR2 is FQNEAQ in the germline V gene (reference sequence). Here the CDR3 reads CASSLIQDVLRGYTF. The CDR3 DNA follows: TGTGCCAGCAGTCTAATACAGGACGTTCTTAGAGGCTACACCTTC.

The chain couples TRBV4-1 to TRBJ1-4; tentative D call: TRBD1 (5 bases). Germline assignment: CDR1 MGHRA and CDR2 YSYEKL. The CDR3 sequence is 16 residues long. Trimming took 3 bases from V and 8 from J, leaving 19 bases between them. For the CDR3, the DNA is TGCGCCAGCAGCCAGATCCCTGGAAGGGGAGGGGAAAAACTGTTTTTT. Translated, it gives CASSQIPGRGGEKLFF.

The sample holds a few counts of this clone. The gene calls are TRBV27 and TRBJ1-1; no definite D call. CDR3 size: 13 residues. Trimming cost V 3 bases and J 2 bases, with 7 bases left between them. Germline assignment: CDR1 MNHEY and CDR2 SMNVEV (reference sequence). The CDR3 reads CASSLVANTEAFF. CDR3 nucleotides: TGTGCCAGCAGTTTGGTAGCTAACACTGAAGCTTTCTTT.

The chain recombines TRBV27 with TRBJ2-2; D gene uncertain. CDR3 length: 12 amino acids. Looked up from germline, CDR1 is MNHEY and CDR2 is SMNVEV (reference sequence). Trimming cost V 11 bases and J 4 bases, with 11 bases left between them. In DNA, the CDR3 is TGTGCCGGCACTCGAGGCACCGGGGAGCTGTTTTTT. Its translation: CAGTRGTGELFF.

The rearrangement links TRBV10-3 to TRBJ2-1; the D gene is possibly TRBD2 (5 bases). Between the trimmed V and J ends, which lost 0 bases and 9 bases, there was a span of 18 bases. The CDR3 loop spans 16 amino acids. Germline V gene sequence: CDR1 ENHRY, CDR2 SYGVKD. In DNA, the CDR3 is TGTGCCATCAGTGAGTCTGAACGGAGCGGTGGGAGTGAGCAGTTCTTC. Its translation: CAISESERSGGSEQFF.

The chain joins TRBV4-1 to TRBJ1-2, with TRBD1 matching 7 bases. The CDR3 is 11 amino acids. V lost 2 bases to trimming and J lost 14 bases; unmatched junction nucleotides: 5. The germline CDR1 and CDR2 sequences are MGHRA and YSYEKL. The CDR3, as DNA: TGCGCCAGCAGCCAACTGGACAGGACAACCTTC. Encoded protein: CASSQLDRTTF.

J is TRBJ1-6 and V is TRBV7-9; D uncertain. CDR3 length: 14 amino acids. Germline lookup yields CDR1 SEHNR and CDR2 FQNEAQ (reference sequence). Trimming left V 5 bases short and J 10 bases short, with 15 bases between. The CDR3 reads CASSPPGSRSPLHF. In DNA form, the CDR3 reads TGTGCCAGCAGCCCCCCGGGGTCGCGATCACCCCTCCACTTT.

With regard to this clone: Its ends do not fully match the called genes, so a read error is possible. The chain links TRBV7-9 to TRBJ1-1, with 7 positions matching TRBD1. The CDR3 has 15 amino acids. Germline V gene data show CDR1 as SEHNR and CDR2 as FQNEAQ (reference sequence). As DNA, the CDR3 is TGTTCCAGCAGCTTACAGGGGCTGGAGGACACTGAAGCTTTCTTT. It encodes CSSSLQGLEDTEAFF. Full variable domain (rest looked up from reference TRBV7-9 and TRBJ1-1): DTGVSQNPRHKITKRGQNVTFRCDPISEHNRLYWYRQTLGQGPEFLTYFQNEAQLEKSRLLSDRFSAERPKGSFSTLEIQRTEQGDSAMYLCSSSLQGLEDTEAFFGQGTRLTVV.

The chain uses TRBV7-3 and TRBJ2-1; the D gene is possibly TRBD2 (6 bases). Germline V gene data show CDR1 as SGHTA and CDR2 as FQGTGA. CDR3 size: 16 residues. Trimming removed 5 bases from V and 9 bases from J, with 23 bases in between. The CDR3 DNA is TGTGCCAGCAGCCATTGGAAAGCAGAGGGGAGGAGTGAGCAGTTCTTC. Protein product: CASSHWKAEGRSEQFF.

About this clone: The junction shows a germline mismatch at one end, possibly a read error. At the DNA level, this CDR3 is encoded by other sequences in the same sample as well. The chain carries TRBV25-1 and TRBJ1-1; a weak D match, TRBD1 (6 bases). Germline V gives CDR1 MGHDK, CDR2 SYGVNS. This CDR3 is built from 16 residues. The CDR3 DNA sequence: TGTGCCAGCAGTGAGCCATTTCAGGGGCCGAACACTGAAGCTTTTTTT. Its protein is CASSEPFQGPNTEAFF.

The V and J genes are TRBV9 and TRBJ2-5, with TRBD1 identical over 7 bases. Germline lookup yields CDR1 SGDLS and CDR2 YYNGEE. This CDR3 spans 16 amino acids. V lost 4 bases to trimming and J lost 5 bases; unmatched junction nucleotides: 14. The CDR3 bases are TGTGCCAGCAGCCTTACCCCAACAGGGGTTGGGGAGACCCAGTACTTC. This sequence encodes CASSLTPTGVGETQYF.

J is TRBJ2-7 and V is TRBV19, with TRBD1 identical over 10 bases. J lost 3 bases, V lost 4 bases, and 6 bases had no gene match. Germline V lookup: CDR1 LNHDA, CDR2 SQIVND (reference sequence). The CDR3 has 15 residues. CDR3 amino acids: CASSTLDRGDYEQYF. CDR3 in DNA: TGTGCCAGTAGTACCTTGGACAGGGGGGACTACGAGCAGTACTTC.

The chain is built from TRBV4-1 and TRBJ2-7; 8 nucleotides agree with TRBD2. Trimming at V came to 4 bases and at J to 2 bases, leaving 10 bases not matched to a gene. The CDR3 consists of 16 residues. Germline V lookup: CDR1 MGHRA, CDR2 YSYEKL. The DNA for the CDR3 is TGCGCCAGCAGCCGAACCCCGGGGGGGTTGGCCTACGAGCAGTACTTC. Residues: CASSRTPGGLAYEQYF.

This clone showed up just once. The chain is built from TRBV6-5 and TRBJ2-6, with D possibly being TRBD1 (6 bases). The CDR3 is made up of 14 amino acids. Per germline, CDR1 MNHEY and CDR2 SVGAGI. Deletions cut 6 bases from V and 2 bases from J, with 8 bases between. CDR3 nucleotides: TGTGCCAGCAGCCACAGGGCTGGGGCCAACGTCCTGACTTTC. It yields the protein CASSHRAGANVLTF.

This clone has a handful of counts. The sample carries other DNA sequences with the same CDR3. The chain couples TRBV5-4 to TRBJ1-2; the D gene is possibly TRBD1 (5 bases). V lost 4 bases, J lost 4 bases, and 8 bases lay in between. The CDR3 has 12 residues. Germline CDR1 SGHNT, CDR2 YYREEE (reference sequence). Written as DNA, the CDR3 is TGTGCCAGCAGCCTTGACAGCTATGGCTACACCTTC. It encodes CASSLDSYGYTF. Full variable domain (missing parts from reference TRBV5-4 and TRBJ1-2): ETGVTQSPTHLIKTRGQQVTLRCSSQSGHNTVSWYQQALGQGPQFIFQYYREEENGRGNFPPRFSGLQFPNYSSELNVNALELDDSALYLCASSLDSYGYTFGSGTRLTVV.

The rearrangement uses TRBV27 and TRBJ1-1; possible D gene TRBD1, 5 bases. CDR3 length: 14 amino acids. Between the trimmed V and J ends, which lost 0 bases and 4 bases, there was a span of 9 bases. Germline lookup yields CDR1 MNHEY and CDR2 SMNVEV (reference sequence). CDR3 nucleotide sequence: TGTGCCAGCAGTTTATCCAGGGTTGCCACTGAAGCTTTCTTT. This codes for CASSLSRVATEAFF.

The chain carries TRBV2 and TRBJ2-2; D is perhaps TRBD1 (5 bases). The length of the CDR3 is 15 residues. CDR1 is SNHLY and CDR2 is FYNNEI in the germline V gene. The V end lost 3 bases, the J end lost 0 bases, and 8 bases lay between the germline ends. CDR3 residues: CASSELRANTGELFF. The CDR3 DNA reads TGTGCCAGCAGTGAGCTCAGGGCGAACACCGGGGAGCTGTTTTTT.

J is TRBJ2-5 and V is TRBV7-3; 8 nucleotides agree with TRBD1. From germline, CDR1 is SGHTA and CDR2 FQGTGA. V lost 5 bases and J lost 4; bases outside the gene matches: 6. The CDR3 has 14 residues. This chain's CDR3 is CASSLQGGGETQYF. For the CDR3, the DNA is TGTGCCAGCAGCCTACAGGGGGGAGGAGAGACCCAGTACTTC.

The chain carries TRBV15 and TRBJ1-5; 8 bases agree with TRBD1. The germline V gene has CDR1 LNHNV and CDR2 YYDKDF (reference sequence). The CDR3 is 14 amino acids. With V trimmed by 3 bases and J by 7 bases, 5 bases remained unmatched. This chain's CDR3 is CATSSRTGQQPQHF. In DNA form, the CDR3 reads TGTGCCACCAGCAGTAGGACAGGGCAACAGCCCCAGCATTTT.

V is TRBV7-9 and J is TRBJ1-4; D unresolved. The V gene lost 5 bases and the J gene lost 7 bases, with 17 bases spanning the gap. Germline V gene sequence: CDR1 SEHNR, CDR2 FQNEAQ (reference sequence). CDR3 length equals 15 residues. CDR3 in DNA: TGTGCCAGCAGCCTCGTAGAGGCGGGTCCTGAAAAACTGTTTTTT. It translates to CASSLVEAGPEKLFF. The variable domain in full, with the rest retrieved from reference TRBV7-9 and TRBJ1-4, is DTGVSQNPRHKITKRGQNVTFRCDPISEHNRLYWYRQTLGQGPEFLTYFQNEAQLEKSRLLSDRFSAERPKGSFSTLEIQRTEQGDSAMYLCASSLVEAGPEKLFFGSGTQLSVL.

This chain uses TRBV4-2 with TRBJ2-1, with 7 bases that match TRBD2. The CDR3 loop spans 18 amino acids. CDR1 is LGHNA and CDR2 is YNFKEQ in the germline V gene. V lost 1 base and J lost 6; bases outside the gene matches: 15. CDR3 in amino acids: CASSQGGKGAGEVNEQFF. The CDR3 DNA is TGTGCCAGCAGCCAAGGCGGGAAAGGGGCGGGGGAGGTCAATGAGCAGTTCTTC.

The J gene is TRBJ2-2, the V gene TRBV7-3, with a weak D call TRBD1 (7 bases). This CDR3 is built from 16 residues. Trimming removed 6 bases at V and 2 bases at J, with 16 bases between. Germline CDR1 is SGHTA and CDR2 is FQGTGA. The CDR3: CASSLQGGLNTGELFF. CDR3 nucleotides: TGTGCCAGCAGTCTTCAGGGGGGCCTCAACACCGGGGAGCTGTTTTTT. The full variable domain, in which reference TRBV7-3 and TRBJ2-2 provide the parts outside the CDR3, is GAGVSQTPSNKVTEKGKYVELRCDPISGHTALYWYRQSLGQGPEFLIYFQGTGAADDSGLPNDRFFAVRPEGSVSTLKIQRTERGDSAVYLCASSLQGGLNTGELFFGEGSRLTVL.

This clone has only one observation. The rearrangement joins TRBV27 to TRBJ2-5; 12 bases are a match to TRBD2. The germline V gene encodes CDR1 MNHEY and CDR2 SMNVEV (reference sequence). The CDR3 has 15 amino acids. Unmatched junction bases numbered 3, after V lost 5 bases and J lost 2 bases. CDR3 in DNA: TGTGCCAGCAGTAGGCTAGCGGGGGGGCAAGAGACCCAGTACTTC. Protein sequence: CASSRLAGGQETQYF.

The chain recombines TRBV4-1 with TRBJ2-2; 13 positions agree with TRBD2. Looked up from germline, CDR1 is MGHRA and CDR2 is YSYEKL. This CDR3 comprises 18 residues. Trimming took 4 bases from V and 5 from J; bases not matched to a gene: 10. DNA of the CDR3: TGCGCCAGCAGCCTCGGGACTAGCGGGGCCGTGGATACCGGGGAGCTGTTTTTT. Protein sequence: CASSLGTSGAVDTGELFF.